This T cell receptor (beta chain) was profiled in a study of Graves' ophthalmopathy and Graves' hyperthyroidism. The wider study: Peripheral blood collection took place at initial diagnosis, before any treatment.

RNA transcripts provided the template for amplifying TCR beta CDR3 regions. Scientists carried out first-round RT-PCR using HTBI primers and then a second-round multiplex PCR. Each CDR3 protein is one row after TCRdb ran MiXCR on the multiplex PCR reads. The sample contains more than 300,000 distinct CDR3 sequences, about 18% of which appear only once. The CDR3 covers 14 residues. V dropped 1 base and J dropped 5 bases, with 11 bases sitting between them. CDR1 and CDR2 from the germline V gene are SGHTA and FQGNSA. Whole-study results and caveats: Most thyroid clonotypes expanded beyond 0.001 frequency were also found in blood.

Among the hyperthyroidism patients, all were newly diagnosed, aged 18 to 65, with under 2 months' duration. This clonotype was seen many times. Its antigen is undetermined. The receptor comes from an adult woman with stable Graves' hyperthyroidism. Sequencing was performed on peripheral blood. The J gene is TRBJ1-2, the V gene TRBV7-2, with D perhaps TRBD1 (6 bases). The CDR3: CASSLESGDYGYTF. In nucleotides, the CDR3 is TGTGCCAGCAGCTTAGAATCAGGGGATTATGGCTACACCTTC. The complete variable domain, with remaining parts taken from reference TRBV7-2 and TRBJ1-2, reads GAGVSQSPSNKVTEKGKDVELRCDPISGHTALYWYRQSLGQGLEFLIYFQGNSAPDKSGLPSDRFSAERTGGSVSTLTIQRTQQEDSAVYLCASSLESGDYGYTFGSGTRLTVV.